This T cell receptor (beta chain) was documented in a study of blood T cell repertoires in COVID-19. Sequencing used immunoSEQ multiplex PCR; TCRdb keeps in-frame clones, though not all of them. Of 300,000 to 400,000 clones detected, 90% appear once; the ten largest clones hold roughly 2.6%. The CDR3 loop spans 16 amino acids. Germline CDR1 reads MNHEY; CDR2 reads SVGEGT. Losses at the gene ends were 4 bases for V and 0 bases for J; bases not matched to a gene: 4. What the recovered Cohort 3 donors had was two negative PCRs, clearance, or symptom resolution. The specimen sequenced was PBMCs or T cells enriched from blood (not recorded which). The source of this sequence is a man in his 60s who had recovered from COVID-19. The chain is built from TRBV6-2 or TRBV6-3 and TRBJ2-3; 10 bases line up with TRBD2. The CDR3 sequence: CASSSKLAGSTDTQYF. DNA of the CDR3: TGTGCCAGCAGTTCTAAACTAGCGGGGAGCACAGATACGCAGTATTTT.